The entry below gives a single T cell receptor beta chain sequence along with its context. Its antigen is currently unknown. This entry is derived from a study of OX40 agonist ivuxolimab in advanced cancers. Whole-study results and caveats: Relative to CD4+ cells, CD8+ T cells on average had more expanded clones. Researchers did not establish what antigens the expanded peripheral T cells target.

The CDR3 length is 15 residues. The V end lost 2 bases, the J end lost 7 bases, and 16 bases lay between the germline ends. Per germline, CDR1 SGHTS and CDR2 YDEGEE. Only in-frame clones appear in the TCRdb table, and some are missing; sequencing was by immunoSEQ multiplex PCR. Of 69,000 or so clones detected, 85% appear once; the ten largest clones hold under 0.55%. Specimen: CD4+ or CD8+ T cells sorted from blood, collected in a trial of the OX40 agonist ivuxolimab. This sequence joins TRBV5-8 and TRBJ2-1; a possible D gene is TRBD1 (6 bases). This clonotype originated in an adult with an advanced solid tumor such as melanoma, head and neck, liver or kidney cancer. This CDR3 reads CASSLWASRGNEQFF. CDR3 sequence (DNA): TGTGCCAGCAGCTTATGGGCAAGTAGGGGGAATGAGCAGTTCTTC.